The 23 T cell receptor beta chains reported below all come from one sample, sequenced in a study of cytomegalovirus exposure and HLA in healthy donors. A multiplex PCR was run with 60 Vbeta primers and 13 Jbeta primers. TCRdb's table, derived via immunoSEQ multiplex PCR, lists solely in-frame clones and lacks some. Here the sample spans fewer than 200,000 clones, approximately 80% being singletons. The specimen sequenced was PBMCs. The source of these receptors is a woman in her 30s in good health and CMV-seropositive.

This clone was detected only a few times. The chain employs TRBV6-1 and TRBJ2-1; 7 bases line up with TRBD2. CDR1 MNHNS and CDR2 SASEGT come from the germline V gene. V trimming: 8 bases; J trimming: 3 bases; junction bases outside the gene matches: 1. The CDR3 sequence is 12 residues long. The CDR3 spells CASGLVYNEQFF. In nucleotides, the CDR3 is TGTGCCAGCGGACTAGTCTACAATGAGCAGTTCTTC.

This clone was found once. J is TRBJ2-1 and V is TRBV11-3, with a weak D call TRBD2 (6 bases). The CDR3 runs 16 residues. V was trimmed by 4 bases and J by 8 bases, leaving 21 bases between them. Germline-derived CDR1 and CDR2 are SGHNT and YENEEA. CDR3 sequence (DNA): TGTGCCAGCAGCTCACGAGGTGCGGGACCGTTGGATGAGCAGTTCTTC. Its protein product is CASSSRGAGPLDEQFF.

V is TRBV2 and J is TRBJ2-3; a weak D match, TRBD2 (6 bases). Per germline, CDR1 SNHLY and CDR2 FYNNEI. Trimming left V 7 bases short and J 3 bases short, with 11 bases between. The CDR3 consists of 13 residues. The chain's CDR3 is CASKAGRTDTQYF. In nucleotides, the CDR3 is TGTGCCAGCAAGGCGGGGAGGACAGATACGCAGTATTTT.

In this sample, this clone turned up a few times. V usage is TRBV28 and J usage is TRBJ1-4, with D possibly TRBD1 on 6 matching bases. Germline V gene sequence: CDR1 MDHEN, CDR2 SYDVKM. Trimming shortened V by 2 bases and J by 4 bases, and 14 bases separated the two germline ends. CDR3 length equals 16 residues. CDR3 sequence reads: CASSLGSGGRNEKLFF. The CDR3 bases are TGTGCCAGCAGTTTAGGTTCGGGGGGCCGTAATGAAAAACTGTTTTTT.

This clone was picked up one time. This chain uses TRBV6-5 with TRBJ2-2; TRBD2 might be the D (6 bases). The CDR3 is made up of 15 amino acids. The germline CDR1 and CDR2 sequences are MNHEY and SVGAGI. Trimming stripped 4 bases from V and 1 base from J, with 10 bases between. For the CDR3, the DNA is TGTGCCAGCAGTTGGAGGGGCAAGAACACCGGGGAGCTGTTTTTT. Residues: CASSWRGKNTGELFF.

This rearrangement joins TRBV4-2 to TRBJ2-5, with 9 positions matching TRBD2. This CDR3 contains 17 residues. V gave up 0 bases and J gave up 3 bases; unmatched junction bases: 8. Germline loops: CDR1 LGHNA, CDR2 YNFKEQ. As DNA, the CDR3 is TGTGCCAGCAGCCAAGAATGGCGGGGGGGAGCCAAAGAGACCCAGTACTTC. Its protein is CASSQEWRGGAKETQYF.

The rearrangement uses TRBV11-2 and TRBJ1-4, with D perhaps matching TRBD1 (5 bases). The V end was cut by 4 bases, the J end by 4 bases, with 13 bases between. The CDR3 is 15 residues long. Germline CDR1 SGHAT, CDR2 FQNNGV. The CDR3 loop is CASSSFPGGNEKLFF. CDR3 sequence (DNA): TGTGCCAGCAGCTCCTTTCCCGGGGGTAATGAAAAACTGTTTTTT.

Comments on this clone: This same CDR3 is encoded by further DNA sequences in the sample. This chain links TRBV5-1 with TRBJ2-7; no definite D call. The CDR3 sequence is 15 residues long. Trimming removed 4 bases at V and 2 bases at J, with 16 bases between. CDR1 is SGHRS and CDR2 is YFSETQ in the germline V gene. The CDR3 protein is CASSLTGGSTYEQYF. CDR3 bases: TGCGCCAGCAGCCTTACCGGCGGTTCGACCTACGAGCAGTACTTC.

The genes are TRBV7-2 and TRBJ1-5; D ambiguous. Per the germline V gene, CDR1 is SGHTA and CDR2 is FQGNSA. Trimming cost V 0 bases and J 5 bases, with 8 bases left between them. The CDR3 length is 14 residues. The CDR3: CASSLAGGYQPQHF. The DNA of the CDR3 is TGTGCCAGCAGCTTAGCTGGCGGCTATCAGCCCCAGCATTTT.

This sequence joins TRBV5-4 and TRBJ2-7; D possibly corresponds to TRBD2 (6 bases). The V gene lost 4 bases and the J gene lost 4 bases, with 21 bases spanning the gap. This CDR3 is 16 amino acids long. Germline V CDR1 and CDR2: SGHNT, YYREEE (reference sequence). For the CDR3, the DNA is TGTGCCAGCAGCGCTGCATTGTCGGGAGCTAGGTACGAGCAGTACTTC. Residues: CASSAALSGARYEQYF.

The CDR3 bases are TGTGCCAGCGCCCGCATGGGGGGCTCTGGAAACACCATATATTTT. Its protein product is CASARMGGSGNTIYF. V usage is TRBV28 and J usage is TRBJ1-3; maybe TRBD1 (5 bases). This CDR3 contains 15 residues. The V and J ends lost 8 bases and 0 bases respectively, with 14 bases between them. CDR1 is MDHEN, CDR2 SYDVKM, per germline. Combining the CDR3 with reference TRBV28 and TRBJ1-3 gives the whole variable domain DVKVTQSSRYLVKRTGEKVFLECVQDMDHENMFWYRQDPGLGLRLIYFSYDVKMKEKGDIPEGYSVSREKKERFSLILESASTNQTSMYLCASARMGGSGNTIYFGEGSWLTVV.

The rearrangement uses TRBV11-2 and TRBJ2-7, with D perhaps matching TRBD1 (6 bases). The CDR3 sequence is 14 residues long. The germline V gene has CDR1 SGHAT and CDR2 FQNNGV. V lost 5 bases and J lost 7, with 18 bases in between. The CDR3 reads CASSLGAFLGEQYF. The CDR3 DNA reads TGTGCCAGCAGCCTGGGGGCCTTCCTCGGAGAGCAGTACTTC.

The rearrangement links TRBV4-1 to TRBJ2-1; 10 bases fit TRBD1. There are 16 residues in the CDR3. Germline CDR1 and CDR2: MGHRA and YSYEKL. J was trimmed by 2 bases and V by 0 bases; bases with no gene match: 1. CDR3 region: CASSQEGQGAYNEQFF. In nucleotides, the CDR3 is TGCGCCAGCAGCCAAGAAGGACAGGGGGCCTACAATGAGCAGTTCTTC.

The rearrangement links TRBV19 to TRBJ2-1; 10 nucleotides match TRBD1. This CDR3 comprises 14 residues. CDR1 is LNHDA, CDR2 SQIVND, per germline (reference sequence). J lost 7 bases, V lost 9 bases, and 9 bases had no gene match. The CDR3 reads CASGQGVLGNEQFF. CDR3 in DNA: TGTGCCAGCGGACAGGGGGTCCTCGGAAATGAGCAGTTCTTC.

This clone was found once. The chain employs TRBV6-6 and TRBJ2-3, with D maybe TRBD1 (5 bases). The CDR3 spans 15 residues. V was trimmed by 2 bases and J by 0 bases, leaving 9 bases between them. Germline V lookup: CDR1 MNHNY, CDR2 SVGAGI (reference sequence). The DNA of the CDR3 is TGTGCCAGCAGTTACATAGGGGAAAGCACAGATACGCAGTATTTT. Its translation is CASSYIGESTDTQYF.

Written as DNA, the CDR3 is TGCAGCGTTTCGACAGGAATGAACACTGAAGCTTTCTTT. Residues: CSVSTGMNTEAFF. The chain recombines TRBV29-1 with TRBJ1-1, with D tentatively TRBD1 (6 bases). There are 13 residues in the CDR3. Germline V CDR1 and CDR2: SQVTM, ANQGSEA. The V gene lost 5 bases and the J gene lost 0 bases, with 10 bases spanning the gap.

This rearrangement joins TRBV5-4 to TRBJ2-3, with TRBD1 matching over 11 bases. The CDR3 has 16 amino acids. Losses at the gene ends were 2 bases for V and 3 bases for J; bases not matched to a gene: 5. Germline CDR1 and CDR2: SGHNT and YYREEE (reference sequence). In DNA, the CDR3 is TGTGCCAGCAGCTTCGGGACAGGGGGAGAAACAGATACGCAGTATTTT. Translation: CASSFGTGGETDTQYF.

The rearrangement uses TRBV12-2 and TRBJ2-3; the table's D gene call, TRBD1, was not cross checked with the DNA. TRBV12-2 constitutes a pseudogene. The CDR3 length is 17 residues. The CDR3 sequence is CASRHAVMGQGTDTQYF. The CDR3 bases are TGTGCAAGTCGCCACGCGGTTATGGGACAGGGCACAGATACGCAGTATTTT.

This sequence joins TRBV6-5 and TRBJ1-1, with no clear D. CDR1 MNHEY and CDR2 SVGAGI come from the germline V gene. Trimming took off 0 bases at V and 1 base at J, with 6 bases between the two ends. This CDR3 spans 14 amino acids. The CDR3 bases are TGTGCCAGCAGTTACTCCTTCGGGAACACTGAAGCTTTCTTT. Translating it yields CASSYSFGNTEAFF.

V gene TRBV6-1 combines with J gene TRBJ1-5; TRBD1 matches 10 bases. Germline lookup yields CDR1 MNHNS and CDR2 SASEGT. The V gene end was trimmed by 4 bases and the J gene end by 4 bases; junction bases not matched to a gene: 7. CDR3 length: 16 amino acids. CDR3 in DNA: TGTGCCAGCAGTGCCCAGGGACAGGGGATAAATCAGCCCCAGCATTTT. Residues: CASSAQGQGINQPQHF.

CDR3 loop: CASSLWEGQGGPGTEAFF. The CDR3 region has the DNA TGTGCCAGCAGTTTATGGGAGGGACAGGGGGGGCCAGGCACTGAAGCTTTCTTT. The chain has TRBV28 and TRBJ1-1, with 11 positions matching TRBD1. With V trimmed by 0 bases and J by 4 bases, 10 bases remained unmatched. The V gene's germline CDR1 is MDHEN and CDR2 SYDVKM. There are 18 residues in the CDR3.

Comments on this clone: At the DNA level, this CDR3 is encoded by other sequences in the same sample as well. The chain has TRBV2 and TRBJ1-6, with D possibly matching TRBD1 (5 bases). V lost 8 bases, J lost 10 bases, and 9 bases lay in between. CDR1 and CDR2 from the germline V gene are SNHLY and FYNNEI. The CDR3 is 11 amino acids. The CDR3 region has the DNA TGTGCCAGCCAAAGGACATCACCCCTCCACTTT. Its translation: CASQRTSPLHF.

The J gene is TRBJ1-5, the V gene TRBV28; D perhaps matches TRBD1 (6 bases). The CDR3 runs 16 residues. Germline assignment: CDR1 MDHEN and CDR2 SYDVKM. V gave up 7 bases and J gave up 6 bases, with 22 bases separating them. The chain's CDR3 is CASIPWGEGEAQPQHF. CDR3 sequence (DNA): TGTGCCAGCATTCCCTGGGGGGAGGGGGAGGCTCAGCCCCAGCATTTT.